The source of this T cell receptor (beta chain) is a study of blood T cell repertoires in COVID-19. The overall study: Some COVID-19 samples were acute and others convalescent; all came from the United States, Italy and Spain. T cells, B-cell-depleted T cells, or PBMCs supplied cDNA or gDNA.

The CDR3 runs 14 residues. V gave up 5 bases and J gave up 1 base, with 11 bases separating them. In germline, CDR1 is MDHEN, CDR2 SYDVKM. In the authors' methods: Estimates of nucleated cell counts were drawn from the amplification of reference gene primers. Some clones are missing from TCRdb's copy, which holds only in-frame ones; the method was immunoSEQ multiplex PCR. That table supplies the V and J calls and clone size; D and trimming were determined from the DNA. In the table there are 55,000 to 70,000 clones, roughly 80% of which are singletons. The sequence derives from a human donor in a cohort sampled during active COVID-19. Sequencing used peripheral blood. V gene TRBV28 combines with J gene TRBJ2-5, with a tentative D call TRBD1 (5 bases). CDR3 residues: CASSSDRIQETQYF. The CDR3 coding sequence is TGTGCCAGCAGTAGCGACAGAATCCAAGAGACCCAGTACTTC.